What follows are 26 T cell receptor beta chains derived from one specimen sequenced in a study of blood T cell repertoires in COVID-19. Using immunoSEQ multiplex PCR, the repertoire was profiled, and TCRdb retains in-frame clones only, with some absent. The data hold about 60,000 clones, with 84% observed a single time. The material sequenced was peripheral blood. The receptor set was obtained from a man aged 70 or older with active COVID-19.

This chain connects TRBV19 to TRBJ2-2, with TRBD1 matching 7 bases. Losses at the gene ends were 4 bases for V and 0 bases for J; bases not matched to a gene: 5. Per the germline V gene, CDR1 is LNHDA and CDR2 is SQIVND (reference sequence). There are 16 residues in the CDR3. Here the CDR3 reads CASSRGGQSNTGELFF. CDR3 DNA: TGTGCCAGTAGTAGAGGGGGACAGTCGAACACCGGGGAGCTGTTTTTT.

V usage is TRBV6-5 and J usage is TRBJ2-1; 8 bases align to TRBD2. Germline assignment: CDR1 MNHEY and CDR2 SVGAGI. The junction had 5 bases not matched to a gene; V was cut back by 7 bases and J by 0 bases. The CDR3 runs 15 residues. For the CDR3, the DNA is TGTGCCAGCAAAGTACTAGCGGACTCCTACAATGAGCAGTTCTTC. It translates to CASKVLADSYNEQFF.

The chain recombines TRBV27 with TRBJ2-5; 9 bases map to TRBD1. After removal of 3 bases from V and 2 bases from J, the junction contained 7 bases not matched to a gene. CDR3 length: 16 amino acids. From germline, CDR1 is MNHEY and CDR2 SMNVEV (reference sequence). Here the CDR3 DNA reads TGTGCCAGCAGTTTGGCCCCCGGGACAGGGCAAGAGACCCAGTACTTC. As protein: CASSLAPGTGQETQYF.

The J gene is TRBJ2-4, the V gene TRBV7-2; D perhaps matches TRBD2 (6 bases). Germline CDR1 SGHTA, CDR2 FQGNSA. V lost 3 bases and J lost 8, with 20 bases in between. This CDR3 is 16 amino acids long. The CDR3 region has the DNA TGTGCCAGCAGCTTTTTAGGCGGGATGAGTGGGGACATTCAGTACTTC. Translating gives CASSFLGGMSGDIQYF.

The CDR3 DNA reads as TGCGCCAGCAGCCAAGTTCGGGCCGGGACTATGAACACCGGGGAGCTGTTTTTT. Amino acids: CASSQVRAGTMNTGELFF. V and J are TRBV4-1 and TRBJ2-2; TRBD2 agrees at 7 bases. CDR3 length: 18 amino acids. CDR1 is MGHRA, CDR2 YSYEKL, per germline. Trimming took 1 base from V and 1 from J; bases not matched to a gene: 9.

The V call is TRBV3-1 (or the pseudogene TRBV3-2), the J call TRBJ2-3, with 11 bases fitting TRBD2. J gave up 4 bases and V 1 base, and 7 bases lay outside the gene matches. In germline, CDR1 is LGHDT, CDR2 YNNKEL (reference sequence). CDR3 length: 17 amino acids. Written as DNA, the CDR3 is TGTGCCAGCAGCCAAGCCTATCTAGCGGGAGGATCAGATACGCAGTATTTT. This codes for CASSQAYLAGGSDTQYF.

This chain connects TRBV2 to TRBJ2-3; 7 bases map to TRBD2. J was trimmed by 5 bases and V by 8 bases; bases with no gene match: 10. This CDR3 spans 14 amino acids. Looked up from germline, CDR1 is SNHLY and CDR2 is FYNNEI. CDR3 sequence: CASRSSSGRDTQYF. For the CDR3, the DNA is TGTGCCAGCCGTTCTTCTAGCGGAAGAGATACGCAGTATTTT.

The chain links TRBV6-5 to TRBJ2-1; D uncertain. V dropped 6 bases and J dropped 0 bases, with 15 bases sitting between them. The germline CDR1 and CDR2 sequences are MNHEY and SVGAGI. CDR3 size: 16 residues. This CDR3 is CASSYGRASSYNEQFF. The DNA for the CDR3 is TGTGCCAGCAGCTACGGGCGCGCCAGCTCCTACAATGAGCAGTTCTTC.

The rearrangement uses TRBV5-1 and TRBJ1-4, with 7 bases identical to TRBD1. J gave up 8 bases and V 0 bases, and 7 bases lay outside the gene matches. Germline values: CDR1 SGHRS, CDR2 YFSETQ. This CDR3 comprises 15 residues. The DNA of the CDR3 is TGCGCCAGCAGCTTGGCCGGGACAGTGGAGGAAAAACTGTTTTTT. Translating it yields CASSLAGTVEEKLFF. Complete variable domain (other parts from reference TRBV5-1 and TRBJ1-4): KAGVTQTPRYLIKTRGQQVTLSCSPISGHRSVSWYQQTPGQGLQFLFEYFSETQRNKGNFPGRFSGRQFSNSRSEMNVSTLELGDSALYLCASSLAGTVEEKLFFGSGTQLSVL.

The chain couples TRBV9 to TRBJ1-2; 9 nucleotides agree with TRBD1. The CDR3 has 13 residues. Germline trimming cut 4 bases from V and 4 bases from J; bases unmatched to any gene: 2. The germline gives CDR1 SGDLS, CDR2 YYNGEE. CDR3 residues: CASSPQGAYGYTF. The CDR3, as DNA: TGTGCCAGCAGCCCACAGGGGGCCTATGGCTACACCTTC. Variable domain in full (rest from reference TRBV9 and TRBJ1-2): DSGVTQTPKHLITATGQRVTLRCSPRSGDLSVYWYQQSLDQGLQFLIQYYNGEERAKGNILERFSAQQFPDLHSELNLSSLELGDSALYFCASSPQGAYGYTFGSGTRLTVV.

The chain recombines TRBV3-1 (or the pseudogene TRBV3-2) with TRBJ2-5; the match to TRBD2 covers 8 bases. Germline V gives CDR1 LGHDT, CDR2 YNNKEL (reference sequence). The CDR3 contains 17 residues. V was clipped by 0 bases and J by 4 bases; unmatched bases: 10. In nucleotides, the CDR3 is TGTGCCAGCAGCCAAGATCATCCGGGAGGGCCGGGAGAGACCCAGTACTTC. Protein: CASSQDHPGGPGETQYF.

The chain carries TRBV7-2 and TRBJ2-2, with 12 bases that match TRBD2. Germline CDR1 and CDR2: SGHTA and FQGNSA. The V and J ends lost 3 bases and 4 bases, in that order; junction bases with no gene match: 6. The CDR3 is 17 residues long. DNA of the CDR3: TGTGCCAGCAGCTTGGGGCTAGCGGGAGGGGGCACCGGGGAGCTGTTTTTT. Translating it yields CASSLGLAGGGTGELFF.

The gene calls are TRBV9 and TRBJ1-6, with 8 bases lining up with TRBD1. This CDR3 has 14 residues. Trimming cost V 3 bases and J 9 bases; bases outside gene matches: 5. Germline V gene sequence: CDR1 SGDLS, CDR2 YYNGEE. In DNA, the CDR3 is TGTGCCAGCAGCGAAAACAGGGGGAGTTCACCCCTCCACTTT. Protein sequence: CASSENRGSSPLHF.

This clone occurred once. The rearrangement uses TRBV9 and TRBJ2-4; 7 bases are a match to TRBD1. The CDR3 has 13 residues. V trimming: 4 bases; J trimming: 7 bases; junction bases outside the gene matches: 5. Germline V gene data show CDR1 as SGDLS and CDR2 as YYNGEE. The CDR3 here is CASSTGQMNIQYF. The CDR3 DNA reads TGTGCCAGCAGCACGGGACAGATGAACATTCAGTACTTC.

This CDR3 reads CASSRGGGQPQHF. CDR3 bases: TGTGCCAGTAGTAGGGGAGGGGGACAGCCCCAGCATTTT. This sequence joins TRBV19 and TRBJ1-5, with D perhaps TRBD1 (6 bases). The CDR3 spans 13 residues. Germline loops: CDR1 LNHDA, CDR2 SQIVND (reference sequence). Trimming stripped 4 bases from V and 7 bases from J, with 11 bases between.

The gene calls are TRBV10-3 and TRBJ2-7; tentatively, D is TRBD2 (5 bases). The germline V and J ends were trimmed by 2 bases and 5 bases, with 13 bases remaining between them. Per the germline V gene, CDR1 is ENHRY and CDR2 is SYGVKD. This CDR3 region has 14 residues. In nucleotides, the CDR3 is TGTGCCATCAGTGAGGACTCCTCGAGGGACGAGCAGTACTTC. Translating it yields CAISEDSSRDEQYF.

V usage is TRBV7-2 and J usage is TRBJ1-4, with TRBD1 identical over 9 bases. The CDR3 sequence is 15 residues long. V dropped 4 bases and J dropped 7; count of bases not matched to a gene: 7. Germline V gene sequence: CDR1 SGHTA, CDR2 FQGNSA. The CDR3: CASSSTGGAGEKLFF. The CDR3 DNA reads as TGTGCCAGCAGCTCCACAGGGGGCGCGGGTGAAAAACTGTTTTTT.

Here the CDR3 reads CATGLAGAFVTYF. CDR3 DNA sequence: TGTGCCACCGGACTAGCGGGAGCTTTTGTTACGTATTTT. V usage is TRBV6-5 and J usage is TRBJ2-3; 13 nucleotides match TRBD2. Germline CDR1 MNHEY, CDR2 SVGAGI. The CDR3 covers 13 residues. With 10 bases clipped from V and 14 bases from J, the junction kept 12 bases outside the gene matches.

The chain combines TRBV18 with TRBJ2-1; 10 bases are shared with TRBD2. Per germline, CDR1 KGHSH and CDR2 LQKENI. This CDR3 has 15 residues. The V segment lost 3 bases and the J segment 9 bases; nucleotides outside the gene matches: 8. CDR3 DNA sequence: TGTGCCAGCTCACCCGGGACTAGCGATTTGGGTGAGCAGTTCTTC. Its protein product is CASSPGTSDLGEQFF.

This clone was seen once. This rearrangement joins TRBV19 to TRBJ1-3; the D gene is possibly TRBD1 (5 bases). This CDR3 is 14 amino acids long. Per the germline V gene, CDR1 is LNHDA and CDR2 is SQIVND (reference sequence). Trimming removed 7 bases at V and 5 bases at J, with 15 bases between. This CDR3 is CASMGDYFRNTIYF. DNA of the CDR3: TGTGCCAGTATGGGGGACTACTTCAGAAACACCATATATTTT. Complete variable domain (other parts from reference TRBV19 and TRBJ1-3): DGGITQSPKYLFRKEGQNVTLSCEQNLNHDAMYWYRQDPGQGLRLIYYSQIVNDFQKGDIAEGYSVSREKKESFPLTVTSAQKNPTAFYLCASMGDYFRNTIYFGEGSWLTVV.

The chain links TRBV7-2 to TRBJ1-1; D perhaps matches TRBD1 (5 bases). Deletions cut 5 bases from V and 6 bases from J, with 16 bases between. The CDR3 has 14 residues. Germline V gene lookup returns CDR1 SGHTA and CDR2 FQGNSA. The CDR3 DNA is TGTGCCAGCAGCCCTGGGGGGATAATTTCTGAAGCTTTCTTT. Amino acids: CASSPGGIISEAFF.

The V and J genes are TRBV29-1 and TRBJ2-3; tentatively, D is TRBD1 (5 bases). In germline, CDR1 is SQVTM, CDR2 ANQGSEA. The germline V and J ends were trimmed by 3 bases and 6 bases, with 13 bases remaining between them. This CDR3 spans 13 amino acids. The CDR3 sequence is CSVDQGILDTQYF. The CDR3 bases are TGCAGCGTTGATCAGGGTATATTGGATACGCAGTATTTT.

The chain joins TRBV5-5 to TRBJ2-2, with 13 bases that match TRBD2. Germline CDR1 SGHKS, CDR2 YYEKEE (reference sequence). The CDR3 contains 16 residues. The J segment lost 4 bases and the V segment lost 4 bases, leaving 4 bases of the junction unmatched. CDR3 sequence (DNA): TGTGCCAGCAGCAGGGGACTAGCGGGACTCACCGGGGAGCTGTTTTTT. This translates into CASSRGLAGLTGELFF.

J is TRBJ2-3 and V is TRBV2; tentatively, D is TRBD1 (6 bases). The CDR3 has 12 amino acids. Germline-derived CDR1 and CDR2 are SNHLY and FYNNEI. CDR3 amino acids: CATGGDTDTQYF. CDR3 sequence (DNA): TGTGCAACTGGGGGCGACACAGATACGCAGTATTTT.

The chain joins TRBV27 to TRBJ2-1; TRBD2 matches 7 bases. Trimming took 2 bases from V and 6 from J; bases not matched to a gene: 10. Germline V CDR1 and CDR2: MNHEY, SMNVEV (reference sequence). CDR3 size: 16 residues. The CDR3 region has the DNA TGTGCCAGCAGTTTACGGAGACTAGCAAGGACCAATGAGCAGTTCTTC. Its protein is CASSLRRLARTNEQFF.

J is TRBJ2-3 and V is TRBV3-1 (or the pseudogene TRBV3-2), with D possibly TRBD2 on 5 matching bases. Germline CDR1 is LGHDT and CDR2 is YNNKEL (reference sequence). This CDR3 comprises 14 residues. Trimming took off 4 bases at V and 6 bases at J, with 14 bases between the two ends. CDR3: CASSPRGTGDTQYF. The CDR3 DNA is TGTGCCAGCAGCCCTCGTGGAACGGGGGATACGCAGTATTTT.